These T cell receptor beta chains were read from a single sample in a study of blood T cell repertoires in COVID-19. Sequenced by immunoSEQ multiplex PCR; TCRdb stores in-frame clones only, minus some. The table shows under 200,000 clones, with 89% occurring only once. The specimen sequenced was PBMCs or T cells enriched from blood (not recorded which). These receptors were taken from a woman younger than 35 who had recovered from COVID-19. Each CDR3 is given with its conserved first and last residue. The D gene is left open where the match is weak. Clone size is shown for a subset of rows, as once, few, many or a class of expanded clone.

d_call j_call clone_size v_call cdr3_nt cdr3_aa
TRBD2 TRBJ2-1 - TRBV27 TGTGCCAGCAGTTTATCGGGGGGGAATGAGCAATTCTTC CASSLSGGNEQFF
- TRBJ2-4 few TRBV5-1 TGCGCCAGCAGCCTAGACGCCGGTGGCCTAGCCAAAAACATTCAGTACTTC CASSLDAGGLAKNIQYF
- TRBJ1-2 - TRBV5-1 TGCGCCAGCAGCTGGCGAGGAGATGGCTACACCTTC CASSWRGDGYTF
TRBD2 TRBJ2-5 once TRBV7-9 TGTGCCAGCAGCTTCACTCGACTAGCGGGGGGAACAGAGCAAGAGACCCAGTACTTC CASSFTRLAGGTEQETQYF
- TRBJ2-2 - TRBV2 TGTGCCAGCAGTGAGGGAACACGGGGGAACACCGGGGAGCTGTTTTTT CASSEGTRGNTGELFF
- TRBJ1-2 - TRBV6-1 TGTGCCAGCAGTGAACATACACGCTACACCTTC CASSEHTRYTF
TRBD2 TRBJ2-7 - TRBV10-2 TGCGCCAGTAGACTAGCGGGAGCTAACGAGCAGTACTTC CASRLAGANEQYF
TRBD1 TRBJ2-5 - TRBV13 TGTGCCAGCAGCCCAAGGAATTTCGGGACAGTTGGGACCCAGTACTTC CASSPRNFGTVGTQYF
TRBD1 TRBJ1-1 - TRBV3-1/TRBV3-2 TGTGCCAGCAGCCAAGTTACAGGGGGCAACGTTGAAGCTTTCTTT CASSQVTGGNVEAFF
TRBD2 TRBJ2-1 - TRBV7-6 TGTGCCAGCAGCCAAGGGACTAGCGGTCCACCTTCGGAGGAGCAGTTCTTC CASSQGTSGPPSEEQFF
TRBD2 TRBJ2-7 - TRBV2 TGTGCCAGCAGTGAAGTGGGTAGCGGGAGATACGAGCAGTACTTC CASSEVGSGRYEQYF
TRBD1 TRBJ2-5 - TRBV7-6 TGTGCCAGCAGCTCGCACGGGACAGGGGGACAAGAGACCCAGTACTTC CASSSHGTGGQETQYF
- TRBJ1-3 - TRBV18 TGTGCCAGCTCACCAGCGGGAAGCTCTGGAAACACCATATATTTT CASSPAGSSGNTIYF
TRBD2 TRBJ2-1 - TRBV6-4 TGTGCCAGCAGCTCACTAGCGGGAGACCACAATGAGCAGTTCTTC CASSSLAGDHNEQFF
- TRBJ2-1 - TRBV10-3 TGTGCCATCAGTGACTCTCAAGCCGACTCCTACAATGAGCAGTTCTTC CAISDSQADSYNEQFF
TRBD1 TRBJ1-2 - TRBV15 TGTGCCACCAGCAGAGATCGGACAGGGGAGGGCTACACCTTC CATSRDRTGEGYTF
- TRBJ2-1 - TRBV28 TGTGCCAGCAGCCCACGGGGATTCATCAATGAGCAGTTCTTC CASSPRGFINEQFF
- TRBJ1-1 - TRBV15 TGTGCCACCAGCGGCGACAGGCGGAACACTGAAGCTTTCTTT CATSGDRRNTEAFF
TRBD1 TRBJ2-2 - TRBV10-3 TGTGCCTCAACTTTCGGGACAGCGGACACCGGGGAGCTGTTTTTT CASTFGTADTGELFF
- TRBJ1-4 - TRBV28 TGTGCCAGCTCTGGCCCGGACACTGTGATTGAAAAACTGTTTTTT CASSGPDTVIEKLFF